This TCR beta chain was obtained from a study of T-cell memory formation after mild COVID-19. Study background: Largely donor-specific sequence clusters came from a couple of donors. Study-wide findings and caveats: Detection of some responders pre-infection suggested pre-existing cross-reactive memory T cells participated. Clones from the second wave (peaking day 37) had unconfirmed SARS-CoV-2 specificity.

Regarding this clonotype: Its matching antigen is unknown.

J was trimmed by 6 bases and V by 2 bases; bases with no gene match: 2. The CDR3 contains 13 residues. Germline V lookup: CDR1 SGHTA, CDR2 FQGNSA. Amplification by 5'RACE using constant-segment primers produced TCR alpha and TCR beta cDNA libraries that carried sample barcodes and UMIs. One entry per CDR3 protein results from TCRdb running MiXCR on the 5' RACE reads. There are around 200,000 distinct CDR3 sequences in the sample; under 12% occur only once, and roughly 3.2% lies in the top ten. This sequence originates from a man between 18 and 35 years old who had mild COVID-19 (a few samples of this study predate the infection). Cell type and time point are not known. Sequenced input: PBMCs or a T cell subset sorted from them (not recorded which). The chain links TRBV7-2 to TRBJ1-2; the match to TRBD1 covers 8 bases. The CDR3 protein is CASSLSTGDGYTF. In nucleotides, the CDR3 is TGTGCCAGCAGCTTATCGACAGGGGATGGCTACACCTTC.